This TCR beta chain was captured by sequencing in a study of human T cells and chemical hapten exposure. Study information: Small discrepancies in pooled library volume mainly accounted for the varying TCR yields per sample. The study's findings and limits: Among TCRs, those above 1 in 1000 frequency were unaffected by DPC sensitization.

Germline values: CDR1 MDHEN, CDR2 SYDVKM. The length of the CDR3 is 14 residues. V lost 8 bases, J lost 6 bases, and 16 bases lay in between. In the source study's methods: Between roughly 20,000 and 690,600 TCRs appeared in each sample, and the median stood at approximately 100,000. MiXCR was run by TCRdb on the RACE reads, yielding one entry per CDR3 protein. These V and J calls rely on TCRdb rather than the paper's analysis. The sample shows roughly 100,000 distinct CDR3 sequences, around 8.8% of them seen only once. Stated time point: healthy volunteer bleed at 2 weeks. Whole blood that had not been fractionated was the source of extracted total RNA. This clonotype occurred many times. Its antigen is not identified.

This sequence joins TRBV28 and TRBJ2-2; tentatively, D is TRBD1 (6 bases). The sample was whole blood. This clonotype originated in a female donor in good health. Some clones in this sample may be carry-over from other donors' samples. CDR3 bases: TGTGCCAGCCAGAGAACAGGGAAAGCCGGGGAGCTGTTTTTT. This translates into CASQRTGKAGELFF.